The T cell receptor beta chain under discussion was sequenced for a study of metastatic and nonmetastatic thyroid tumors. Study in general: Peripheral blood and tumor or nodule samples from malignant and benign thyroid patients were compared.

TCRdb reanalyzed the PCR reads with MiXCR. The sample carries 20,000 to 25,000 clones, roughly a fifth recorded once. Thyroid surgery was performed in patients who had received no treatment beforehand. Germline loops: CDR1 SGHDT, CDR2 YYEEEE. The ends were cut back, 4 bases at V and 3 bases at J, with 8 bases in the middle. The CDR3 consists of 12 residues. This clone was detected many times. The receptor was derived from a female donor with papillary thyroid cancer or a benign thyroid nodule (not recorded which). Some clones in this sample may be carry-over from other donors' samples. The chain joins TRBV5-6 to TRBJ2-7; no reliable D call. Sequenced sample: blood. The CDR3 DNA reads TGTGCCAGCAGCGTCAGACGCTACGAGCAGTACTTC. Residues: CASSVRRYEQYF.